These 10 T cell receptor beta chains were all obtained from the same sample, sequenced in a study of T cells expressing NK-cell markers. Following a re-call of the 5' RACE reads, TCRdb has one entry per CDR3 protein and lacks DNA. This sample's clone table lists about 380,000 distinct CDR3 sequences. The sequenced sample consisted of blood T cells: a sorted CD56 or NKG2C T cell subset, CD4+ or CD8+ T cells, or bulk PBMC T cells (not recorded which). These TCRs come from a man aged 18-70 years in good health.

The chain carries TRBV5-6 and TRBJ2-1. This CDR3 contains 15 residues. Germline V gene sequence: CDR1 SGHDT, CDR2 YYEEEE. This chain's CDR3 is CASLRVGGTYNEQFF.

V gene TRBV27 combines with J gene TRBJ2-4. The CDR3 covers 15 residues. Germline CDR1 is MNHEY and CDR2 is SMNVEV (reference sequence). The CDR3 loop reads CASSSDRLAKNIQYF.

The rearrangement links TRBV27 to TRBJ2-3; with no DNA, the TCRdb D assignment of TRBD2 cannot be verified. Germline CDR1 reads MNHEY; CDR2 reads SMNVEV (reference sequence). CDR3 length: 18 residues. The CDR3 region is CASSSPGIAGVSTDTQYF.

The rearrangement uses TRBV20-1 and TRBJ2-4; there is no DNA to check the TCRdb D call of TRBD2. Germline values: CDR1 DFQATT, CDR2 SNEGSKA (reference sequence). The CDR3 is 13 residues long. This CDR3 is CSATEAPKNIQYF.

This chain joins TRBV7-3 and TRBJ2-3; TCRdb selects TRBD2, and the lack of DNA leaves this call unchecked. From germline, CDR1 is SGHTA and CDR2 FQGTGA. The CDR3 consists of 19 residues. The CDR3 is CASSIRSGGLAVGTDTQYF.

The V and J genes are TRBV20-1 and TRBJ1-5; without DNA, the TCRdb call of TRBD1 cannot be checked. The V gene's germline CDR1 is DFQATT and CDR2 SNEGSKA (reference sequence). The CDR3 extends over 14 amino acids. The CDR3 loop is CSALRTGANQPQHF.

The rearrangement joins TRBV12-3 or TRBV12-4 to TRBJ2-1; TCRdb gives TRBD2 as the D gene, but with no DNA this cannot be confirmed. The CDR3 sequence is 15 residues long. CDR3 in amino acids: CASSFPSGGQDEQFF.

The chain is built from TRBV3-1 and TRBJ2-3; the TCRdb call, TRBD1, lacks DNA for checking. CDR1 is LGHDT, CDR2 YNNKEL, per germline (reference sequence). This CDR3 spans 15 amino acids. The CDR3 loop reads CASSQRQPSTDTQYF.

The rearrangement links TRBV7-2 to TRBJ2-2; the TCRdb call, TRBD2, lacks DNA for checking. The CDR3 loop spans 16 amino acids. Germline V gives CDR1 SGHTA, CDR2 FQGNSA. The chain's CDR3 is CASSLPTSGPTGELFF.

CDR3 in amino acids: CSVRRGQVNEKLFF. The chain employs TRBV29-1 and TRBJ1-4; no DNA is available, so the TRBD1 call from TCRdb remains unchecked. CDR3 length: 14 amino acids. The germline CDR1 and CDR2 sequences are SQVTM and ANQGSEA.